This T cell receptor beta chain originates from a study of cytomegalovirus exposure and HLA in healthy donors. CDR1 is SGHTA, CDR2 FQGTGA, per germline. CDR3 length: 13 amino acids. The V and J ends lost 5 bases and 7 bases respectively, with 14 bases between them. The PCR contained 60 Vbeta and 13 Jbeta primers. Only in-frame clones appear in the TCRdb table, and some are missing; sequencing was by immunoSEQ multiplex PCR. The sample yields more than 140,000 clones, approximately 82% seen once. On this clone: Its antigen is not identified.

Broader study findings: Apart from CMV serostatus, no immune exposure information was available. HLA restriction was apparent for most CMV-associated TCR beta chains in a later analysis. Productive status was seen about 87% or about 30% of the time for most TCR beta V segments in an earlier analysis.

The V and J genes are TRBV7-3 and TRBJ2-5; tentative D call: TRBD2 (5 bases). The receptor's source is a woman aged 40-49 years in good health and CMV-seronegative. The sample consisted of PBMCs. The CDR3 protein is CASSVDREGTQYF. CDR3 DNA: TGTGCCAGCAGCGTGGACCGGGAAGGGACCCAGTACTTC.